Many counts were recorded for the clone carrying this T cell receptor (beta chain). The target antigen is unknown. This entry belongs to a study of prognosis after radiotherapy for stage I lung cancer. Study-wide background: Radiotherapy took the form of SBRT (3 to 5 fractions) with a biologically effective dose of at least 100 Gy. Distant metastases after radiotherapy occurred in a handful of patients at a median of roughly 7 months; under 19 showed no significant progression. The study, taken as a whole, reports: Gene usage, both TRBV and TRBJ, reportedly differed between patients with metastases and patients without them.

The genomic DNA TCR beta CDR3 region underwent two rounds of multiplex PCR. Primers (each specific to one TRBV or TRBJ gene) were used in first-round PCR. TCRdb called the multiplex PCR reads again in MiXCR, with one record for every CDR3 protein. The data hold about 25,000 distinct CDR3 sequences, with 36% observed a single time. Sample collection consisted of approximately 5.7 milliliters of peripheral blood drawn at each of two time points. This CDR3 contains 15 residues. Germline CDR1 SGHNT, CDR2 YENEEA. The V and J ends lost 5 bases and 7 bases, in that order; junction bases with no gene match: 5.

This sample comprised PBMCs, obtained before or after stereotactic body radiation therapy (not recorded which). This sequence originates from a donor older than 45 with non-small cell lung cancer. The chain has TRBV11-3 and TRBJ2-1, with 13 positions matching TRBD2. DNA of the CDR3: TGTGCCAGCAGCCCGGGGACTAGCGGGAAAAATGAGCAGTTCTTC. Encoded protein: CASSPGTSGKNEQFF.